This paragraph reports one TCR beta chain. No antigen is known for it. Base qualities are not recorded, but no much larger clone differs from it by a single base. These data belong to a study of CD8 T cells in Susac syndrome (dated by TCRdb to between 2018 and 2020). With respect to the entire study: Whether CD8+ T cell activation and differentiation in Susac syndrome was antigen driven was tested using repertoire sequencing. Clonality of the CD8+ T cell repertoire was compared between eleven to twelve healthy donors, approximately 14 Susac syndrome patients and 15 multiple sclerosis patients. General findings and caveats noted by the study authors: The study acknowledged that relatively few individuals were included in the TCR sequencing and HLA analysis.

High-throughput TCR beta sequencing profiled peripheral blood CD8+ and CD4+ T cells from healthy donors, Susac syndrome patients and multiple sclerosis patients. The multiple sclerosis controls were treatment-naive patients whose relapsing-remitting disease, either stable or active, fulfilled the revised McDonald criteria. Bulk CD8+ and CD4+ T cells were purified by magnetic negative isolation, while CD8+ TEMRA cells were enriched using FACS. Blood was collected in EDTA tubes and processed within 24 hours, with PBMCs isolated through density gradient centrifugation. PBMCs destined for TCR sequencing were cryopreserved in liquid nitrogen and later thawed in a 37 °C water bath. The sorted or isolated CD4+, CD8+ and CD8+ TEMRA cells reached a purity of at least 90%. RNA was extracted using the RNeasy kit, and about 0.45 to 1 ug of the RNA was reverse transcribed with random hexamers. TCR beta CDR3 regions were amplified with the immunoSEQ multiplex PCR assay covering 54 Vbeta and 13 Jbeta segments. To correct PCR amplification bias, a synthetic template baseline was used for both primer optimization and computational correction. Per the original workflow: Reads were annotated to V, D and J genes according to IMGT and were analyzed with immunoSEQ Analyzer, with only productive sequences retained. Clonality was calculated as one minus the Shannon entropy normalized by log2 of the number of productive unique sequences. Public and private clones were assessed among the 100 most prevalent clones of each patient and control. A clone was defined as Susac-specific if it was absent from the healthy and MS cohorts, from more than 850 published viral clones and from other ImmuneACCESS disease sequences. TCRdb reworked the public reads: Q25 trimming with fastp, MiXCR clone assembly, productive beta chains retained. Every entry covers one CDR3 protein and lists the most common genes and DNA from its rows. Clone size and V and J calls follow TCRdb, not the original study. The sample table shows 160,000 or so distinct CDR3 sequences, and 94% are seen once. The ten top clones hold roughly 0.2% of the sample.

Trimming costs V 3 bases and J 8 bases, and their ends lie 8 bases apart. Based on the germline V gene, the CDR1 and CDR2 sequences are SQVTM and ANQGSEA. From the cysteine through the phenylalanine, the CDR3 covers 11 amino acids. Only CDR3 DNA is held: 33 bases, read in frame from base 1. Sequencing was done on a sample of CD8+ T cells from PBMCs. The rearranged segments are TRBV29-1 and TRBJ2-1, with no D gene named confidently. The sequence derives from a human donor with multiple sclerosis. DNA sequence: TGCAGCGTTGAGGGGATCGATGAGCAGTTCTTC. This sequence encodes CSVEGIDEQFF.